This T cell receptor beta chain was profiled in a study of blood T cell repertoires in COVID-19. The overall study: Samples of COVID-19 (acute and convalescent) were obtained from the United States, Italy and Spain. Sources were T cells, B-cell-depleted T cells, or PBMCs; the material itself was cDNA or gDNA.

Assay: immunoSEQ multiplex PCR; the TCRdb copy retains only in-frame clones and omits some. Of 75,000 to 80,000 clones detected, about nine tenths appear once; the ten largest clones hold roughly 9.1%. The CDR3 consists of 16 residues. V dropped 4 bases and J dropped 5; count of bases not matched to a gene: 9. The germline V gene has CDR1 LNHNV and CDR2 YYDKDF (reference sequence). The clonotype was recovered from a human donor in a cohort sampled during active COVID-19. Sequenced material: peripheral blood. The chain is built from TRBV15 and TRBJ2-3; 10 nucleotides line up with TRBD2. In nucleotides, the CDR3 is TGTGCCACCAGCACCCTAATAGCGGGGGGCGGAGATACGCAGTATTTT. Encoded protein: CATSTLIAGGGDTQYF.